This TCR beta chain appears in the sequencing data of a study of cytomegalovirus exposure and HLA in healthy donors. The study, taken as a whole, reports: A previous analysis found most TCR beta V segments productive roughly 87% or roughly 30% of the time. A later analysis, which compared TCR beta chains of equal frequency, found the HLA-associated ones more clonally expanded.

Remarks on this clone: Its specificity is unknown.

Primers for the PCR totalled 60 Vbeta and 13 Jbeta. Using immunoSEQ multiplex PCR, the repertoire was profiled, and TCRdb retains in-frame clones only, with some absent. The top ten hold 0.75% to 0.8% of the sample, which has 180,000 or so clones, about three quarters seen once. Sequencing was carried out using PBMCs. The sequence was obtained from a female donor in good health and CMV-seronegative.

The DNA for the CDR3 is TGTGCCAGCAGCCCACGACTAGTTGGCGGGGAGCAGTACTTC. It is translated as CASSPRLVGGEQYF. V and J are TRBV7-2 and TRBJ2-7, with TRBD2 as a possible D gene (6 bases). The germline gives CDR1 SGHTA, CDR2 FQGNSA. Trimming cost V 5 bases and J 7 bases, with 18 bases left between them. The CDR3 sequence is 14 residues long.